This T cell receptor beta chain appears in the sequencing data of a study of T-cell reconstitution after alpha-beta-depleted transplantation in children. Findings and caveats of the study: Reportedly, only several hundred clones from non-depleted graft cells drove alpha-beta T-cell counts at about two months. Among T cells one year after transplant, newly produced cells accounted for most counts and diversity.

This clonotype was counted a few times. The antigen remains unidentified. Germline V gene sequence: CDR1 SNHLY, CDR2 FYNNEI. V dropped 5 bases and J dropped 6 bases, with 17 bases sitting between them. The length of the CDR3 is 14 residues. Unique molecular identifiers were incorporated when the TCRbeta library was constructed. In TCRdb, the PCR reads were re-called with MiXCR into one record per CDR3 protein. In the table there are approximately 220,000 distinct CDR3 sequences, approximately 17% of which are singletons. The clonotype comes from a male patient aged 2-15 years who had a stem cell transplant for acute lymphoblastic leukemia, so the T cells may come from the graft donor. The sample here was PBMCs, mostly from graft donor cells, taken 360 days after TCRalphabeta/CD19-depleted stem cell transplant. The rearrangement uses TRBV2 and TRBJ2-7; tentative D call: TRBD2 (6 bases). The CDR3 DNA follows: TGTGCCAGCAGTCGTCTGCGAGTGGGAGGCGAGCAGTACTTC. This codes for CASSRLRVGGEQYF.